The 14 T cell receptor beta chains reported below all come from one sample, sequenced in a study of cytomegalovirus exposure and HLA in healthy donors. PCR was performed using 60 Vbeta and 13 Jbeta primers. The assay was immunoSEQ multiplex PCR, and TCRdb's table has in-frame clones only and misses some. The sample has 120,000 or so clones; more than 60% are singletons. Sequenced material: PBMCs. The receptors here all came from a woman in her forties in good health and CMV-seronegative.

The CDR3 nucleotides read TGTGCCAGCAGGGCCCGACAGAGCACTGAAGCTTTCTTT. This translates into CASRARQSTEAFF. The rearrangement uses TRBV6-1 and TRBJ1-1; D might be TRBD1 (5 bases). This CDR3 comprises 13 residues. Germline values: CDR1 MNHNS, CDR2 SASEGT. Trimming left V 6 bases short and J 4 bases short, with 12 bases between.

The chain uses TRBV7-6 and TRBJ1-6; TRBD1 might be the D (6 bases). The CDR3 is made up of 16 amino acids. With 0 bases removed from V and 9 bases from J, the gap between germline ends came to 15 bases. CDR1 SGHVS and CDR2 FNYEAQ come from the germline V gene. The CDR3 reads CASSLAREGVGSPLHF. The CDR3, as DNA: TGTGCCAGCAGCTTAGCGCGGGAGGGGGTAGGTTCACCCCTCCACTTT.

The gene calls are TRBV5-1 and TRBJ2-6; 9 bases match TRBD1. The CDR3 extends over 19 amino acids. Germline-derived CDR1 and CDR2 are SGHRS and YFSETQ. The V and J ends lost 4 bases and 2 bases, in that order; junction bases with no gene match: 13. The CDR3, as DNA: TGCGCCAGCAGCACTGCTTCCGGGACAGGGCTTCCTGGGGCCAACGTCCTGACTTTC. Its protein is CASSTASGTGLPGANVLTF.

The CDR3 bases are TGTGCCAGCAGCCCCCGGACAGGGTTTAATGAAAAACTGTTTTTT. Its translation is CASSPRTGFNEKLFF. This chain uses TRBV7-2 with TRBJ1-4, with TRBD1 matching over 8 bases. Germline CDR1 SGHTA, CDR2 FQGNSA. The CDR3 contains 15 residues. V shed 5 bases, J shed 4 bases, and the junction held 6 bases outside the gene matches.

V and J are TRBV18 and TRBJ2-7; 9 bases line up with TRBD2. This CDR3 spans 16 amino acids. Trimming took 0 bases from V and 3 from J; bases not matched to a gene: 6. Germline V lookup: CDR1 KGHSH, CDR2 LQKENI. CDR3: CASSPPLGLANYEQYF. The CDR3, as DNA: TGTGCCAGCTCACCACCGTTGGGACTAGCAAACTACGAGCAGTACTTC.

The V gene is TRBV25-1, the J gene TRBJ2-2; the D gene is possibly TRBD2 (7 bases). CDR3 size: 15 residues. Germline V CDR1 and CDR2: MGHDK, SYGVNS. V was pared by 6 bases and J by 4 bases, with 15 bases between. CDR3 nucleotide sequence: TGTGCCAGCAGCCCCGGGGGGCTGGTCACCGGGGAGCTGTTTTTT. This translates into CASSPGGLVTGELFF.

V usage is TRBV27 and J usage is TRBJ1-6; 7 positions agree with TRBD1. Per germline, CDR1 MNHEY and CDR2 SMNVEV (reference sequence). This CDR3 region has 17 residues. V was pared by 5 bases and J by 7 bases, with 14 bases of the junction left unmatched. The CDR3 DNA reads as TGTGCCAGCAGTGAGCTCACAGGGGCCCTTGGGAATTCACCCCTCCACTTT. Translated, it gives CASSELTGALGNSPLHF.

The gene calls are TRBV4-3 and TRBJ2-1, with TRBD2 matching over 10 bases. V shed 0 bases, J shed 5 bases, and the junction held 4 bases outside the gene matches. Germline CDR1 LGHNA, CDR2 YSLEER. This CDR3 is built from 16 residues. CDR3 nucleotide sequence: TGCGCCAGCAGCCAAGAGCCGGGACTAGCGAACAATGAGCAGTTCTTC. This codes for CASSQEPGLANNEQFF.

This clone appeared a single time. The chain is built from TRBV6-1 and TRBJ1-5, with TRBD1 matching over 9 bases. After removal of 1 base from V and 4 bases from J, the junction contained 5 bases not matched to a gene. Germline CDR1 and CDR2: MNHNS and SASEGT. CDR3 size: 16 residues. The CDR3 spells CASSEETGGGNQPQHF. CDR3 coding DNA: TGTGCCAGCAGTGAAGAAACAGGGGGCGGGAATCAGCCCCAGCATTTT.

This clone was counted between two and nine times. The V and J genes are TRBV5-6 and TRBJ2-2; D remains ambiguous. The V gene lost 4 bases and the J gene lost 3 bases, with 10 bases spanning the gap. The CDR3 is 14 residues long. CDR1 is SGHDT, CDR2 YYEEEE, per germline. The CDR3 nucleotides are TGTGCCAGCAGCCTTCGGTCCTACACCGGGGAGCTGTTTTTT. The encoded protein is CASSLRSYTGELFF.

A few counts support this clone. The gene calls are TRBV7-2 and TRBJ2-5; weak D call: TRBD2 (6 bases). The V end lost 0 bases, the J end lost 5 bases, and 10 bases lay between the germline ends. CDR1 SGHTA and CDR2 FQGNSA come from the germline V gene. The CDR3 covers 14 residues. CDR3 nucleotide sequence: TGTGCCAGCAGCTTAGCGGTGGGGAGGGAGACCCAGTACTTC. Translation gives CASSLAVGRETQYF.

CDR3 sequence (DNA): TGTGCCAGCAGCCAAGAGGGGACAGGGGAATTGAACACTGAAGCTTTCTTT. Translated, it gives CASSQEGTGELNTEAFF. V and J are TRBV14 and TRBJ1-1, with 10 bases identical to TRBD1. V trimming: 0 bases; J trimming: 0 bases; junction bases outside the gene matches: 4. The CDR3 runs 17 residues. Germline-derived CDR1 and CDR2 are SGHDN and FVKESK.

The J gene is TRBJ2-7, the V gene TRBV14; D is possibly TRBD1 (6 bases). V lost 4 bases and J lost 2, with 15 bases in between. This CDR3 has 15 amino acids. Germline V CDR1 and CDR2: SGHDN, FVKESK. The CDR3 region has the DNA TGTGCCAGCAGCCCTGACAGGCCGAGGGCCTACGAGCAGTACTTC. This gives the protein CASSPDRPRAYEQYF.

This chain links TRBV30 with TRBJ2-1; tentative D call: TRBD1 (5 bases). CDR1 and CDR2 from the germline V gene are GTSNPN and SVGIG (reference sequence). The germline V and J ends were trimmed by 2 bases and 2 bases, with 13 bases remaining between them. This CDR3 has 15 residues. Here the CDR3 DNA reads TGTGCCTGGAGTAAGAACCTAGGGGCCTACAATGAGCAGTTCTTC. Translating gives CAWSKNLGAYNEQFF. The variable domain in full, with the rest retrieved from reference TRBV30 and TRBJ2-1, is SQTIHQWPATLVQPVGSPLSLECTVEGTSNPNLYWYRQAAGRGLQLLFYSVGIGQISSEVPQNLSASRPQDRQFILSSKKLLLSDSGFYLCAWSKNLGAYNEQFFGPGTRLTVL.